This TCR beta chain appears in the sequencing data of a study of blood T cell repertoires in COVID-19. Study context: COVID-19 samples from acute and convalescent phases originated in the United States, Italy and Spain.

Per the original data handling: By means of reference gene primer amplification, nucleated cell counts were estimated. Assay used: immunoSEQ multiplex PCR; TCRdb lists only in-frame clones, some missing. V, J and clone size were drawn from that table, and D and trimming were deduced from the DNA. The repertoire consists of about 67,000 clones, with about 89% occurring once and the leading ten covering around 7.9%. Per germline, CDR1 MNHEY and CDR2 SMNVEV (reference sequence). Trimming pared 6 bases from V and 4 bases from J, leaving 12 bases between. This CDR3 has 13 amino acids. The sequence was collected from a man aged 50 or older with active COVID-19. The J gene is TRBJ1-1, the V gene TRBV27; D is ambiguous. Input material: peripheral blood. CDR3 coding DNA: TGTGCCAGCAGCCGCCGGGAGGGCACTGAAGCTTTCTTT. Translated, it gives CASSRREGTEAFF.